This T cell receptor (beta chain) emerged from a study of radiation and T cells in renal cell carcinoma. Notes on the study in general: Without pretreatment biopsies, baseline tumor clonotype presence was undetermined.

Method: immunoSEQ multiplex PCR; TCRdb's copy keeps in-frame clones and lacks some. The sample holds about 150,000 clones, less than 90% seen once. A word on this clone: As yet, its antigen is unknown.

The V end was cut by 1 base, the J end by 2 bases, with 12 bases between. CDR1 is SGHTA and CDR2 is FQGNSA in the germline V gene. The CDR3 is 15 amino acids. The time point was: blood 4 weeks post-SBRT, at nephrectomy. Treatment reported: 15 Gy SBRT to primary tumor, nephrectomy 4 weeks later. Nephrectomy followed 15 Gy stereotactic body radiation by 4 weeks. After SBRT, blood was collected at 2 and 4 weeks, plus baseline. The patient's renal cell carcinoma had clear cell pathology. Material: blood, obtained from a patient whose treatment included radiotherapy and nephrectomy. The origin of this receptor is a woman aged 50 to 60 with renal cell carcinoma. The rearrangement joins TRBV7-2 to TRBJ2-7; D may be TRBD2 (6 bases). CDR3 residues: CASSLVSGDPYEQYF. CDR3 coding DNA: TGTGCCAGCAGCTTAGTCTCGGGAGATCCCTACGAGCAGTACTTC.